Listed here is a single T cell receptor (beta chain). The target antigen is unknown. The data were taken from a study of T cell responses to AZD1222 COVID-19 vaccine. Trimming removed 0 bases from V and 0 bases from J; junction bases left unmatched: 6. The CDR3 runs 17 residues. Germline V CDR1 and CDR2: SGHRS, YFSETQ. Profiling relied on immunoSEQ multiplex PCR, and the TCRdb table lists in-frame clones only, not all of them. Here the sample spans about 150,000 clones, 75% to 95% being singletons. General observations from the study: Researchers took repertoire samples only after the peak T cell response had come. Regions left unmutated in variants are reportedly the target of nearly half of spike-specific TCRs.

This sample comprised peripheral blood, obtained on day 0 of AZD1222 vaccination. This TCR was sampled from an adult in good health. The gene calls are TRBV5-1 and TRBJ1-1; 9 nucleotides line up with TRBD1. CDR3 sequence (DNA): TGCGCCAGCAGCTTGGACAGGGGGCTGGGGATGAACACTGAAGCTTTCTTT. Protein sequence: CASSLDRGLGMNTEAFF.